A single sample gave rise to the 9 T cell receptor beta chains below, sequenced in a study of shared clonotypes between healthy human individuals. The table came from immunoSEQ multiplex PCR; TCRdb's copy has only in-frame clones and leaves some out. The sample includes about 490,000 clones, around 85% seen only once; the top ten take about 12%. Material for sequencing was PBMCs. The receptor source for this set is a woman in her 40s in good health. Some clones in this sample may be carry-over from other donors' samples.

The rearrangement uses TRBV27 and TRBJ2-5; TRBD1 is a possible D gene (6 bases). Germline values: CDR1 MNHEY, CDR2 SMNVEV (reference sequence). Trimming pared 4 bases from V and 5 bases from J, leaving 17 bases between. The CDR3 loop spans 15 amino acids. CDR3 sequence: CASSSPRGRGETQYF. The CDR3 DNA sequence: TGTGCCAGCAGTTCCCCGAGGGGCAGGGGTGAGACCCAGTACTTC.

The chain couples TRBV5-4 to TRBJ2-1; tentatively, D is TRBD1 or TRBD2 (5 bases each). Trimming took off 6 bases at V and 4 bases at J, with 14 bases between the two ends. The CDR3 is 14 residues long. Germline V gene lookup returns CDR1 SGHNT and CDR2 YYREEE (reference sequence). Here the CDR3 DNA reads TGTGCCAGCAACCGGGACGGACCTTACAATGAGCAGTTCTTC. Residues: CASNRDGPYNEQFF.

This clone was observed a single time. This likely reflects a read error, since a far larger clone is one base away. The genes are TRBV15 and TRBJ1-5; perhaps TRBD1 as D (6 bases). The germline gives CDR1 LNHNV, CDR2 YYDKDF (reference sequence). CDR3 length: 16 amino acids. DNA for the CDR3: TGTGCCACCAGCAGAGAGGGAAGACAGGTCAATCAGCTCCAGCATTTT. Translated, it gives CATSREGRQVNQLQHF.

As DNA, the CDR3 is TGCGCCAGCATGCCCGGCCCTGGGGAAGGCTATGGCTACACCTTC. Translated: CASMPGPGEGYGYTF. The genes are TRBV5-1 and TRBJ1-2; D is ambiguous. V lost 6 bases and J lost 4, with 19 bases in between. CDR3 length: 15 amino acids. Germline V gene data show CDR1 as SGHRS and CDR2 as YFSETQ.

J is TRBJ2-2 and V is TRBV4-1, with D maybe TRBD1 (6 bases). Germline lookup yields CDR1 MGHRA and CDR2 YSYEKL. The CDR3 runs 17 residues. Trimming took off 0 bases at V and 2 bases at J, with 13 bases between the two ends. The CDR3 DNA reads TGCGCCAGCAGCCAAGAGGACAGCCTCCTAAACACCGGGGAGCTGTTTTTT. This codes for CASSQEDSLLNTGELFF.

CDR3 nucleotide sequence: TGCGCCAGCAGCCAGGGACTAGCGGGCGGCTACGAGCAGTACTTC. This codes for CASSQGLAGGYEQYF. The chain uses TRBV5-1 and TRBJ2-7; 12 nucleotides line up with TRBD2. Germline CDR1 reads SGHRS; CDR2 reads YFSETQ. The ends lost 4 bases at V and 3 bases at J; junction bases unmatched: 5. This CDR3 region has 15 residues. Looking up the rest from reference TRBV5-1 and TRBJ2-7 gives the full variable domain: KAGVTQTPRYLIKTRGQQVTLSCSPISGHRSVSWYQQTPGQGLQFLFEYFSETQRNKGNFPGRFSGRQFSNSRSEMNVSTLELGDSALYLCASSQGLAGGYEQYFGPGTRLTVT.

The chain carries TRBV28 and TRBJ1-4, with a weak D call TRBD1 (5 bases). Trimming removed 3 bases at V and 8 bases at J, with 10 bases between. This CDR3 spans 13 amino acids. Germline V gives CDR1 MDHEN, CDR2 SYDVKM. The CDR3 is CASSLGQEEKLFF. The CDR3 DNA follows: TGTGCCAGCAGTTTGGGGCAGGAGGAAAAACTGTTTTTT.

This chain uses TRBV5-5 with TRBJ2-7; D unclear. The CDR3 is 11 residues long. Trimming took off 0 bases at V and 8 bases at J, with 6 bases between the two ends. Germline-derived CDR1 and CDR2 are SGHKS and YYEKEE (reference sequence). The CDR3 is CASSLAGQQYF. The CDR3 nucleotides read TGTGCCAGCAGCTTGGCTGGACAGCAGTACTTC.

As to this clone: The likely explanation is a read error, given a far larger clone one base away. CDR3 region: CASSLSAGGRDTQYF. CDR3 in DNA: TGTGCCAGCAGCTTGTCGGCGGGAGGTCGAGATACGCAGTATTTT. This chain joins TRBV7-9 and TRBJ2-3; 8 bases are a match to TRBD2. Germline lookup yields CDR1 SEHNR and CDR2 FQNEAQ (reference sequence). V was clipped by 3 bases and J by 5 bases; unmatched bases: 7. There are 15 residues in the CDR3.